One sample yielded the 30 T cell receptor beta chains listed below, sequenced in a study of neurological immune-mediated disorders. TCRdb redid the calling of the 5' RACE reads with MiXCR, one entry per CDR3 protein. The sample lists under 80,000 distinct CDR3 sequences; 4% to 6% were seen once. Material: PBMCs. These receptor sequences come from a woman in her 30s with multiple sclerosis.

This clonotype has a count of ten or more. The J gene is TRBJ2-3, the V gene TRBV6-2 or TRBV6-3; no definite D call. Trimming removed 4 bases at V and 6 bases at J, with 5 bases between. The germline CDR1 and CDR2 sequences are MNHEY and SVGEGT. CDR3 length: 11 amino acids. The CDR3 loop is CASSSVDTQYF. In DNA, the CDR3 is TGTGCCAGCAGTTCAGTGGATACGCAGTATTTT.

V usage is TRBV6-6 and J usage is TRBJ2-3; TRBD2 aligns across 9 bases. The CDR3 has 16 amino acids. V shed 5 bases, J shed 5 bases, and the junction held 11 bases outside the gene matches. Germline V gene lookup returns CDR1 MNHNY and CDR2 SVGAGI (reference sequence). The DNA of the CDR3 is TGTGCCAGCAGTCCTGTAGCGGGAGCCGGAGGAGATACGCAGTATTTT. This gives the protein CASSPVAGAGGDTQYF.

The gene calls are TRBV7-9 and TRBJ1-6; possibly TRBD1 for D (6 bases). Germline assignment: CDR1 SEHNR and CDR2 FQNEAQ (reference sequence). This CDR3 has 14 residues. The V gene lost 6 bases and the J gene lost 6 bases, with 12 bases spanning the gap. The CDR3 is CASRARGLNSPLHF. The CDR3 DNA reads as TGTGCCAGCAGGGCCCGGGGGCTTAATTCACCCCTCCACTTT. The whole variable domain, filled in from reference TRBV7-9 and TRBJ1-6, reads DTGVSQNPRHKITKRGQNVTFRCDPISEHNRLYWYRQTLGQGPEFLTYFQNEAQLEKSRLLSDRFSAERPKGSFSTLEIQRTEQGDSAMYLCASRARGLNSPLHFGNGTRLTVT.

This clonotype turned up a few times. This may be a read error, as it is one base from a much larger clone. This chain links TRBV7-8 with TRBJ2-7; the match to TRBD2 covers 9 bases. Germline CDR1 reads SGHVS; CDR2 reads FQNEAQ. This CDR3 is 15 amino acids long. V shed 1 base, J shed 2 bases, and the junction held 3 bases outside the gene matches. DNA of the CDR3: TGTGCCAGCAGCTTAGAGGCGGGGGGGACCTACGAGCAGTACTTC. Protein sequence: CASSLEAGGTYEQYF.

This clonotype was counted at least ten times. J is TRBJ1-1 and V is TRBV5-1, with TRBD1 matching 8 bases. Germline V gene sequence: CDR1 SGHRS, CDR2 YFSETQ. The CDR3 consists of 15 residues. With V trimmed by 3 bases and J by 0 bases, 4 bases remained unmatched. The CDR3 DNA sequence: TGCGCCAGCAGCTACGGACAGGGAATGAACACTGAAGCTTTCTTT. Protein product: CASSYGQGMNTEAFF.

The chain links TRBV29-1 to TRBJ1-6, with D maybe TRBD1 (5 bases). Germline CDR1 reads SQVTM; CDR2 reads ANQGSEA. This CDR3 has 14 amino acids. The ends were cut back, 6 bases at V and 9 bases at J, with 18 bases in the middle. For the CDR3, the DNA is TGCAGCGTACTCTCAGGGAGTCAGGGTTCACCCCTCCACTTT. This codes for CSVLSGSQGSPLHF.

The V gene is TRBV20-1, the J gene TRBJ2-1, with TRBD2 matching 10 bases. The CDR3 extends over 15 amino acids. CDR1 is DFQATT and CDR2 is SNEGSKA in the germline V gene (reference sequence). V shed 3 bases and J 10 bases; nucleotides not matched to a gene: 12. This CDR3 reads CSASPPGLAYREQFF. CDR3 DNA sequence: TGCAGTGCTAGCCCGCCGGGACTAGCGTATAGAGAGCAGTTCTTC.

This clonotype was seen many times. The chain uses TRBV20-1 and TRBJ2-5; D might be TRBD2 (6 bases). CDR3 length: 11 amino acids. The germline V gene encodes CDR1 DFQATT and CDR2 SNEGSKA (reference sequence). Trimming stripped 3 bases from V and 5 bases from J, with 7 bases between. The CDR3 reads CSASGGETQYF. The CDR3 DNA reads TGCAGTGCTAGCGGGGGTGAGACCCAGTACTTC.

This clonotype was found many times. A read error may account for a junction end that differs from germline. The V gene is TRBV15, the J gene TRBJ1-5; D gene ambiguous. The germline gives CDR1 LNHNV, CDR2 YYDKDF (reference sequence). CDR3 size: 15 residues. The CDR3 sequence is CATSRGRDSNQPQNF. The CDR3 region has the DNA TGTGCCACCAGCAGAGGTCGGGATAGCAATCAGCCCCAGAATTTT.

This clonotype was recorded many times. A much larger clone is a single base away; this may be a read error. The chain has TRBV20-1 and TRBJ2-6; weak D call: TRBD1 (5 bases). The germline V gene encodes CDR1 DFQATT and CDR2 SNEGSKA (reference sequence). This CDR3 has 14 residues. CDR3 sequence: CSARDTSGAKVLTF. CDR3 sequence (DNA): TGCAGTGCTAGAGATACGTCTGGGGCCAAAGTCCTGACTTTC.

The sample holds many counts of this clonotype. The rearrangement joins TRBV20-1 to TRBJ2-7; D is tentatively TRBD1 or TRBD2 (6 bases each). The CDR3 runs 14 residues. The V end was cut by 1 base, the J end by 4 bases, with 14 bases between. The germline gives CDR1 DFQATT, CDR2 SNEGSKA (reference sequence). The CDR3: CSARVIGGGYEQYF. The CDR3 nucleotides read TGCAGTGCTAGAGTAATAGGGGGAGGTTACGAGCAGTACTTC.

This clonotype was seen a handful of times. The V call is TRBV7-9, the J call TRBJ2-3; 9 bases are a match to TRBD1. In germline, CDR1 is SEHNR, CDR2 FQNEAQ (reference sequence). Unmatched junction bases numbered 5, after V lost 3 bases and J lost 4 bases. CDR3 length equals 15 residues. The CDR3 sequence is CASSFGTGWADTQYF. In DNA, the CDR3 is TGTGCCAGCAGCTTCGGGACAGGGTGGGCAGATACGCAGTATTTT.

In the case of this clonotype: A much larger clonotype is one base distant, so this may be a read error. This rearrangement joins TRBV3-1 to TRBJ1-1, with no clear D. Germline V lookup: CDR1 LGHDT, CDR2 YNNKEL (reference sequence). The CDR3 runs to 13 residues. Trimming stripped 2 bases from V and 0 bases from J, with 4 bases between. CDR3 bases: TGTGCCAGCAGCCAAAAGTTGAACACTGAAGCTTTCTTT. Translating it yields CASSQKLNTEAFF. The full variable domain, in which reference TRBV3-1 and TRBJ1-1 provide the parts outside the CDR3, is DTAVSQTPKYLVTQMGNDKSIKCEQNLGHDTMYWYKQDSKKFLKIMFSYNNKELIINETVPNRFSPKSPDKAHLNLHINSLELGDSAVYFCASSQKLNTEAFFGQGTRLTVV.

This clonotype was detected ten times or more. The chain recombines TRBV5-1 with TRBJ1-1; 8 nucleotides align to TRBD1. The J segment lost 1 base and the V segment lost 4 bases, leaving 6 bases of the junction unmatched. The germline CDR1 and CDR2 sequences are SGHRS and YFSETQ. This CDR3 is 15 amino acids long. The CDR3 DNA follows: TGCGCCAGCAGCCCTATGGGGACAGGGAACACTGAAGCTTTCTTT. Translated, it gives CASSPMGTGNTEAFF. The whole variable domain, remainder taken from reference TRBV5-1 and TRBJ1-1, is KAGVTQTPRYLIKTRGQQVTLSCSPISGHRSVSWYQQTPGQGLQFLFEYFSETQRNKGNFPGRFSGRQFSNSRSEMNVSTLELGDSALYLCASSPMGTGNTEAFFGQGTRLTVV.

The sample holds many counts of this clonotype. A junction end diverges from the germline sequence, so it may reflect a read error. This chain links TRBV7-2 with TRBJ1-6; 7 bases line up with TRBD1. This CDR3 contains 14 residues. Germline assignment: CDR1 SGHTA and CDR2 FQGNSA. This CDR3 reads CASSLGQGNSPLNF. DNA of the CDR3: TGTGCCAGCAGCTTAGGACAGGGAAATTCACCCCTCAACTTT.

This sequence joins TRBV20-1 and TRBJ2-2, with 9 bases identical to TRBD2. CDR3 length: 15 residues. The germline CDR1 and CDR2 sequences are DFQATT and SNEGSKA (reference sequence). Trimming took 3 bases from V and 6 from J; bases not matched to a gene: 8. CDR3: CSARQPSGVSGELFF. DNA for the CDR3: TGCAGTGCTAGGCAGCCTAGCGGGGTCTCCGGGGAGCTGTTTTTT.

There are a few counts of this clonotype. This could be a read error, since a much larger clone is one nucleotide away. The chain joins TRBV7-9 to TRBJ2-4; TRBD1 is a possible D gene (5 bases). Germline CDR1 SEHNR, CDR2 FQNEAQ (reference sequence). This CDR3 comprises 11 residues. Deletions cut 9 bases from V and 5 bases from J, with 8 bases between. CDR3 coding DNA: TGTGCCAGTAAGGGGCAAAACATTCAGTACTTC. This codes for CASKGQNIQYF.

This clonotype was observed at least ten times. This sequence joins TRBV20-1 and TRBJ1-5, with 7 bases aligning to TRBD1. Germline loops: CDR1 DFQATT, CDR2 SNEGSKA (reference sequence). The CDR3 covers 16 residues. J was trimmed by 3 bases and V by 5 bases; bases with no gene match: 13. For the CDR3, the DNA is TGCAGTGCTTTGAGTGAGGGGGCAGTCTACAATCAGCCCCAGCATTTT. The encoded protein is CSALSEGAVYNQPQHF.

This clonotype was observed at least ten times. The CDR3 loop reads CASSQPMRTGELFF. For the CDR3, the DNA is TGCGCCAGCAGCCAGCCAATGAGGACCGGGGAGCTGTTTTTT. The chain has TRBV4-1 and TRBJ2-2; D not certain. V gave up 3 bases and J gave up 5 bases, with 10 bases separating them. The CDR3 consists of 14 residues. In germline, CDR1 is MGHRA, CDR2 YSYEKL.

This clonotype came up many times. The chain has TRBV12-3 or TRBV12-4 and TRBJ1-2; TRBD1 agrees at 8 bases. This CDR3 is 13 amino acids long. The junction had 5 bases not matched to a gene; V was cut back by 3 bases and J by 8 bases. The CDR3, as DNA: TGTGCCAGCAGTTTTGCCGGGACAGGAGGCTACACCTTC. This codes for CASSFAGTGGYTF.

This clonotype was observed at least ten times. The chain employs TRBV20-1 and TRBJ1-2, with D possibly matching TRBD1 (5 bases). CDR1 is DFQATT, CDR2 SNEGSKA, per germline (reference sequence). The CDR3 is 14 residues long. V was shortened by 4 bases and J by 0 bases, with 12 bases between the two germline ends. The CDR3 DNA reads TGCAGTGCTAAGACAGCGAGCCCTAACTATGGCTACACCTTC. It codes for CSAKTASPNYGYTF.

Ten or more counts support this clonotype. The rearrangement joins TRBV7-9 to TRBJ1-2, with D tentatively TRBD1 (5 bases). Trimming left V 4 bases short and J 5 bases short, with 20 bases between. The CDR3 has 16 amino acids. Germline CDR1 is SEHNR and CDR2 is FQNEAQ (reference sequence). For the CDR3, the DNA is TGTGCCAGCAGCTACTTCCAGGGCCGATTTCATTATGGCTACACCTTC. Its translation is CASSYFQGRFHYGYTF.

This clonotype was counted many times. V gene TRBV7-9 combines with J gene TRBJ2-1; D ambiguous. The CDR3 is 15 residues long. Germline loops: CDR1 SEHNR, CDR2 FQNEAQ (reference sequence). Trimming removed 5 bases from V and 0 bases from J, with 11 bases in between. In nucleotides, the CDR3 is TGTGCCAGCAGCCCTCGGGCCAGCTCCTACAATGAGCAGTTCTTC. Its protein product is CASSPRASSYNEQFF.

The sample holds a few counts of this clonotype. The junction departs from germline at one end; a sequencing error may be responsible. The chain employs TRBV7-8 and TRBJ1-5; D call uncertain. The germline V gene encodes CDR1 SGHVS and CDR2 FQNEAQ. The CDR3 runs 14 residues. CDR3 in amino acids: CASSFGASNQPQNF. DNA of the CDR3: TGTGCCAGCAGCTTTGGTGCAAGCAATCAGCCCCAGAATTTT.

This clonotype was counted many times. The genes are TRBV5-1 and TRBJ1-4; D is undetermined. Trimming pared 0 bases from V and 12 bases from J, leaving 21 bases between. The CDR3 runs 16 residues. CDR1 is SGHRS and CDR2 is YFSETQ in the germline V gene. CDR3 loop: CASSLGVSSDVAELFF. The CDR3 bases are TGCGCCAGCAGCTTGGGTGTGTCGTCAGATGTGGCGGAACTGTTTTTT.

This clonotype was seen only a few times. The chain links TRBV3-1 to TRBJ1-6; 9 bases fit TRBD1. With 2 bases clipped from V and 7 bases from J, the junction kept 3 bases outside the gene matches. The CDR3 is 15 residues long. CDR1 and CDR2 (germline): LGHDT, YNNKEL (reference sequence). In DNA form, the CDR3 reads TGTGCCAGCAGCCAACTCGGGACAGGGAATTCACCCCTCCACTTT. It specifies CASSQLGTGNSPLHF.

There are many counts of this clonotype. The chain is built from TRBV20-1 and TRBJ1-4; 9 nucleotides line up with TRBD1. The CDR3 length is 13 residues. CDR1 DFQATT and CDR2 SNEGSKA come from the germline V gene (reference sequence). Unmatched junction bases numbered 7, after V lost 7 bases and J lost 7 bases. CDR3 amino acids: CSVTGQGVEKLFF. The DNA for the CDR3 is TGCAGTGTAACGGGACAGGGCGTTGAAAAACTGTTTTTT.

This clonotype was recorded many times. The genes are TRBV12-3 or TRBV12-4 and TRBJ2-1, with TRBD2 matching over 7 bases. J gave up 4 bases and V 6 bases, and 9 bases lay outside the gene matches. The CDR3 is 15 residues long. The CDR3 loop is CASRASSGVYNEQFF. Here the CDR3 DNA reads TGTGCCAGCAGGGCCTCGAGCGGGGTGTACAATGAGCAGTTCTTC.

This clonotype was seen at least ten times. V gene TRBV11-3 combines with J gene TRBJ2-7, with D unresolved. This CDR3 contains 13 residues. Germline CDR1 reads SGHNT; CDR2 reads YENEEA. V was pared by 3 bases and J by 2 bases, with 8 bases between. The CDR3 region has the DNA TGTGCCAGCAGCTTGGGCGAAGCCTACGAGCAGTACTTC. Protein: CASSLGEAYEQYF.

The chain has TRBV6-6 and TRBJ2-6; no reliable D call. The length of the CDR3 is 14 residues. Trimming removed 6 bases from V and 0 bases from J, with 6 bases in between. Germline CDR1 is MNHNY and CDR2 is SVGAGI (reference sequence). The CDR3: CASRSNSGANVLTF. For the CDR3, the DNA is TGTGCCAGCAGAAGTAACTCTGGGGCCAACGTCCTGACTTTC.